The subject of this entry is one TCR beta chain. It lacks a known antigen. Nothing much larger sits one base from this clone, and base qualities are not available. This specimen comes from a study of PD-1 blockade in classical Hodgkin lymphoma (dated by TCRdb to 2020 to 2022). Concerning the study at large: Nivolumab dosing was 3 mg/kg intravenously every 2 weeks, continuing until either disease progression or unacceptable toxicity. A peripheral blood immune signature of response to PD-1 blockade in classical Hodgkin lymphoma was defined using TCR beta sequencing and CyTOF.

The meaning of the sample's time point label: cycle 2 day 1 (C2D1) of nivolumab. Every trial patient had relapsed after autologous stem cell transplantation, and cohorts A, B and C differed in prior brentuximab vedotin exposure. The trial cohort was composed of approximately 56 patients with relapsed/refractory classical Hodgkin lymphoma, for whom complete response, partial response or progressive disease was recorded as best overall response. In the multi-cohort phase II CheckMate 205 trial, trial patients received single-agent nivolumab. An independent review committee assessed best overall response by applying the 2007 International Working Group response criteria. Trial PBMCs were collected just before the start of nivolumab (C1D1) and during therapy at cycle 2 day 1 and cycle 4 day 1. After peripheral blood was drawn into 8 mL Vacutainer Cell Preparation Tubes, PBMCs were isolated by centrifugation and then cryopreserved.

What the study reported, not specific to this receptor: Baseline diversity similar to that of newly diagnosed patients was observed in trial patients achieving complete response, whereas significantly lower diversity was observed in partial responders and progressors. Baseline TCR diversity was reported to be lower in newly diagnosed patients than in healthy donors and to be lower still in relapsed/refractory patients. Diversity was lower in patients who began nivolumab less than 1 year after ASCT, so these patients were left out of later analyses to avoid confounding by immune reconstitution. The study covered only a single clinical trial cohort, and the causes of the repertoire differences, possibly disease activity or prior therapy, were still not defined. A significant rise by C4D1 was seen in CD4+ but not CD8+ TCR diversity (p=0.0027 vs p=0.16), with the rise being most apparent in complete responders (p=0.02).

V is cut by 0 bases and J by 5 bases, and the space between the germline ends is 14 bases. For CDR1 and CDR2, the germline V gene lists SGDLS and YYNGEE. The CDR3 holds 15 amino acids from the cysteine to the phenylalanine. The DNA shown is the 45-base CDR3, in frame from base 1. The Qiagen DNeasy kit was used to extract genomic DNA both from unsorted PBMCs and from the negatively selected CD4+ and CD8+ fractions. TCR beta CDR3 regions were subjected to amplification by immunoSEQ multiplex PCR with primers that anneal to V and J segments. A synthetic immune receptor repertoire was used to minimize amplification bias, and any residual bias was removed computationally once sequencing was done. Per the original workflow: Repertoire diversity was quantified as the Shannon entropy index using custom Python scripts. Unsorted, CD4+ and CD8+ repertoires were examined separately, except in combined analyses, for which CD4+ and CD8+ sequences were merged in silico. A clone was considered expanded if an increase in frequency of at least 2-fold after treatment relative to C1D1 was found, and a pseudocount of 0.5 was applied to clones undetected at baseline. Singleton clones were defined as clones with 0 or 1 copy at C1D1, and non-singleton clones were defined as clones with 2 or more copies. By matching protein sequences in sorted samples from the same patient, clones expanded in unsorted samples were annotated as CD4+, CD8+ or unknown. Wilcoxon tests were applied to paired samples to test diversity changes from C1D1 to C4D1. Held by TCRdb, this immuneACCESS table contains in-frame sequences only and omits some clones. Under half of the omission traces to an unresolved V gene where checked; the cause of the rest is unknown. D and trimming were read from the DNA, whereas the V and J calls and clone size are those reported in that table. The table for this sample lists 25,000 to 30,000 clones; around 82% of them were counted only once. 9.5% to 13% of the sample is taken by the ten largest.

The clonotype originates from a human donor with classical Hodgkin lymphoma. Recombination connected TRBV9 to TRBJ2-5; TRBD2 could be the D gene, as 6 bases match. The specimen comprised peripheral blood mononuclear cells (PBMCs), sampled before the second cycle of nivolumab. The CDR3 protein: CASSVGRVGAETQYF. The nucleotide sequence is given as TGTGCCAGCAGCGTAGGGAGGGTCGGGGCGGAGACCCAGTACTTC.